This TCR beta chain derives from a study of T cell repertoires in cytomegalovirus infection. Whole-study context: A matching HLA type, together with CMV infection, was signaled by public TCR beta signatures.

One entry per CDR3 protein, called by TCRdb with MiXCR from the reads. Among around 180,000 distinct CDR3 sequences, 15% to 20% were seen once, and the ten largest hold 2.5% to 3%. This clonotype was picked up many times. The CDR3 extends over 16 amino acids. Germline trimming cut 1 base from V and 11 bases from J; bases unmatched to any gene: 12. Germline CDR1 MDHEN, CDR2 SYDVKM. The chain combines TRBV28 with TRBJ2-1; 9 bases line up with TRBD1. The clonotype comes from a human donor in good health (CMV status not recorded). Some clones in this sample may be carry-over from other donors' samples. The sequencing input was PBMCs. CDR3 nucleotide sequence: TGTGCCAGCAGTTTATTTGGGACAGGGATGGGCCTACAGCAGTTCTTC. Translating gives CASSLFGTGMGLQQFF.